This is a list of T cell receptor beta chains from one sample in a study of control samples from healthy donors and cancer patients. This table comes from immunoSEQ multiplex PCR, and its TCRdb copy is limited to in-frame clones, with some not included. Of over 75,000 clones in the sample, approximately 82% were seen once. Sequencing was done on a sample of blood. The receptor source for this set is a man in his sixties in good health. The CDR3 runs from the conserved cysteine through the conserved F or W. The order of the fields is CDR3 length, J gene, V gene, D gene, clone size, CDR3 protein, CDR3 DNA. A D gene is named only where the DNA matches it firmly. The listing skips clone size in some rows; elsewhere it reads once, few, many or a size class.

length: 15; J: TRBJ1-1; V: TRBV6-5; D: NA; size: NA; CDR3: CASIKTSIANTEAFF; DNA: TGTGCCAGCATCAAAACTAGCATAGCGAACACTGAAGCTTTCTTT
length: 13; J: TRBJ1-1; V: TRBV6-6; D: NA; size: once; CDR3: CGGAVNMNTEAFF; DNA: TGTGGGGGGGCGGTAAACATGAACACTGAAGCTTTCTTT
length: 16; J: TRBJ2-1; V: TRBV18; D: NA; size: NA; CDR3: CASSPPYLSSYNEQFF; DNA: TGTGCCAGCTCACCACCGTACCTGAGCTCCTACAATGAGCAGTTCTTC
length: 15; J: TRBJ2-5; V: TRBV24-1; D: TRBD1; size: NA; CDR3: CATSDPGGSGETQYF; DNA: TGTGCCACCAGTGATCCAGGGGGCAGCGGAGAGACCCAGTACTTC
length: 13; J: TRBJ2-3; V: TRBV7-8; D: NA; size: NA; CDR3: CASSARGTDTQYF; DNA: TGTGCCAGCAGCGCTAGGGGCACAGATACGCAGTATTTT
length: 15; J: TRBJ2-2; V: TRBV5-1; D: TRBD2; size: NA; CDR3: CASRASGTLTGELFF; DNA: TGCGCCAGCAGGGCAAGCGGGACCCTCACCGGGGAGCTGTTTTTT
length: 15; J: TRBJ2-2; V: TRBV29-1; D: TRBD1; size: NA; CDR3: CSVQGGTGLTGELFF; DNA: TGCAGCGTCCAAGGGGGGACAGGGTTGACCGGGGAGCTGTTTTTT
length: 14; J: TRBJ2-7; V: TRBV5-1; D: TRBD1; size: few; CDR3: CASSLDGQGGEQYF; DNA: TGCGCCAGCAGCTTGGATGGACAGGGTGGCGAGCAGTACTTC
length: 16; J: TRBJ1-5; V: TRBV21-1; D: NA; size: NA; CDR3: CASSPERDRSNQPQHF; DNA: TGTGCCAGCAGCCCGGAGAGGGACAGGAGCAATCAGCCCCAGCATTTT
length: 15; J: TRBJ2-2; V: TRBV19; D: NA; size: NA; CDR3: CASTPGTGNTGELFF; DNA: TGTGCCAGTACCCCAGGGACCGGAAACACCGGGGAGCTGTTTTTT
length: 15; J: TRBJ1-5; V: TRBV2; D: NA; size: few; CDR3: CASSEIRTRNQPQHF; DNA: TGTGCCAGCAGTGAAATCAGAACCCGTAATCAGCCCCAGCATTTT
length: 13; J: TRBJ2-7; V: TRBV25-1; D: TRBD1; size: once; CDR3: CASSGLGDSEQYF; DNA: TGTGCCAGCAGTGGCCTTGGGGACAGCGAGCAGTACTTC
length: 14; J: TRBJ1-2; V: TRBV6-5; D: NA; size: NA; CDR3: CASSYRDVNYGYTF; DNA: TGTGCCAGCAGTTACCGGGACGTAAACTATGGCTACACCTTC
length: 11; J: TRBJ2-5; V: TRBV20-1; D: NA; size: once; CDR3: CSASFEETQYF; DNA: TGCAGTGCTAGCTTCGAAGAGACCCAGTACTTC
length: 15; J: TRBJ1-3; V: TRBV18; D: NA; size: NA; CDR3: CASSPSQGPGNTIYF; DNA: TGTGCCAGCTCACCCTCCCAAGGGCCTGGAAACACCATATATTTT
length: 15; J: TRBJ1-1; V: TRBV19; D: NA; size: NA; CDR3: CASIPTGLVGTEAFF; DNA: TGTGCCAGTATTCCGACAGGCCTTGTAGGGACTGAAGCTTTCTTT
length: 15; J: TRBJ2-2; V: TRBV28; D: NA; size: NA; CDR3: CASSPFGGNTGELFF; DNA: TGTGCCAGCAGCCCCTTCGGGGGTAACACCGGGGAGCTGTTTTTT
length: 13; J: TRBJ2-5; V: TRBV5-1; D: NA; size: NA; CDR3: CASSSPSGETQYF; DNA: TGCGCCAGCAGCTCACCTTCGGGAGAGACCCAGTACTTC
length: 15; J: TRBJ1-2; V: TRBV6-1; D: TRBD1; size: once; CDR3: CASSEAHRGRYGYTF; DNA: TGTGCCAGCAGTGAAGCGCACAGGGGGAGATATGGCTACACCTTC
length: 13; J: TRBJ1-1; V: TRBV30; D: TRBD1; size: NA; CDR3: CAWSTQGYTEAFF; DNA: TGTGCCTGGAGTACACAGGGGTATACTGAAGCTTTCTTT
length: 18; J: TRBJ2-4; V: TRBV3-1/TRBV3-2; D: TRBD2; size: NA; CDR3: CASSQSGLAGGWGGIQYF; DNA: TGTGCCAGCAGCCAATCCGGACTAGCGGGAGGTTGGGGGGGCATTCAGTACTTC
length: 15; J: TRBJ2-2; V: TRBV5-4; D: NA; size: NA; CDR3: CASSFERKNTGELFF; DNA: TGTGCCAGCAGCTTCGAGCGGAAGAACACCGGGGAGCTGTTTTTT
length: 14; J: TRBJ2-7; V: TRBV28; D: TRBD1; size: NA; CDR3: CASRNRDRRYEQYF; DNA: TGTGCCAGCAGAAACCGGGACAGGAGGTACGAGCAGTACTTC
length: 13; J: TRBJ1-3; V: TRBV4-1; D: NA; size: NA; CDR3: CAVRDTSGNTIYF; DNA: TGCGCCGTTCGTGATACCTCTGGAAACACCATATATTTT
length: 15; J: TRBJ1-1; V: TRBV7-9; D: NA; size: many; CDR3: CASVLERGIDTEAFF; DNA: TGTGCCTCTGTCTTAGAGAGGGGGATCGACACTGAAGCTTTCTTT
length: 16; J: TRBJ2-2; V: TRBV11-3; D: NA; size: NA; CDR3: CASSFGLSGEAGELFF; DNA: TGTGCCAGCAGCTTTGGGTTGTCGGGGGAGGCCGGGGAGCTGTTTTTT
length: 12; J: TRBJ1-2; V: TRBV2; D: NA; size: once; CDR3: CASSGTEAGYTF; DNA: TGTGCCAGCAGTGGGACAGAAGCTGGCTACACCTTC
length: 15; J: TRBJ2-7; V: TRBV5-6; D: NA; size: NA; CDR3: CASRQYGRGTAEQYF; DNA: TGTGCCAGCAGACAGTACGGGCGGGGTACGGCCGAGCAGTACTTC
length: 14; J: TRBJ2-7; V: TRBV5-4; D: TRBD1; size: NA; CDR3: CASRLWTGDHEQYF; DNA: TGTGCCAGCAGGTTATGGACAGGGGACCACGAGCAGTACTTC
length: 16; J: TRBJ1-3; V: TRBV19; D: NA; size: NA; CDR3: CASSIGALNSGNTIYF; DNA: TGTGCCAGTAGTATCGGGGCCTTAAACTCTGGAAACACCATATATTTT
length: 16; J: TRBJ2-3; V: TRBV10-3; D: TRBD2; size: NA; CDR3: CAISEKAGGATDTQYF; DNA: TGTGCCATCAGTGAGAAGGCGGGGGGGGCCACAGATACGCAGTATTTT
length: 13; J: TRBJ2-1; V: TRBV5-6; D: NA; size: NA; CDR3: CASSMTGYNEQFF; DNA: TGTGCCAGCAGCATGACAGGTTACAATGAGCAGTTCTTC
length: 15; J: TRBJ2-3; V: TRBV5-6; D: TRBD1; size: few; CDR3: CASSPRGREADTQYF; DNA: TGTGCCAGCAGCCCGAGGGGGCGCGAGGCAGATACGCAGTATTTT
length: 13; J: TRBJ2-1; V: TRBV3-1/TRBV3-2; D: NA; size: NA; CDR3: CASSQATGQEQFF; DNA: TGTGCCAGCAGCCAAGCGACAGGTCAAGAGCAGTTCTTC
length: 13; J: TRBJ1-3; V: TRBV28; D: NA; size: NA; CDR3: CASSAGSGNTIYF; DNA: TGTGCCAGCAGCGCCGGCTCTGGAAACACCATATATTTT
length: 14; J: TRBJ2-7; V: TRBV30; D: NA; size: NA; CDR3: CAWSAGTRASEQYF; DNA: TGTGCCTGGAGTGCTGGGACACGGGCGTCCGAGCAGTACTTC
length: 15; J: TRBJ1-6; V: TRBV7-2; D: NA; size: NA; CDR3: CASSLAGRINSPLHF; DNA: TGTGCCAGCAGCTTAGCGGGACGCATCAACTCACCCCTCCACTTT
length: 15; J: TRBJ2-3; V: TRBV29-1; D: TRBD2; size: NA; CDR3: CSVDWTSGFTDTQYF; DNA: TGCAGCGTTGACTGGACTAGCGGATTCACAGATACGCAGTATTTT
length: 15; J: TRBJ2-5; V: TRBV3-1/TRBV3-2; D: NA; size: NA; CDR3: CASSQADLTQETQYF; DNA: TGTGCCAGCAGCCAAGCGGACTTGACCCAAGAGACCCAGTACTTC
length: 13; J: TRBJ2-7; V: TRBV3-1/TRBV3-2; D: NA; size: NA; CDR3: CASSATPSYEQYF; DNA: TGTGCCAGCAGCGCAACTCCTTCCTACGAGCAGTACTTC
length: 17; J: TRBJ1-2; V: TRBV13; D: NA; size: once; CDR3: CASSLRSQPLLVYGYTF; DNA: TGTGCCAGCAGCTTAAGATCCCAACCCCTCCTGGTCTATGGCTACACCTTC
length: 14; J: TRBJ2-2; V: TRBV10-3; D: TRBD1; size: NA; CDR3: CAIRGQGATGELFF; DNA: TGTGCCATCAGAGGACAGGGGGCAACCGGGGAGCTGTTTTTT
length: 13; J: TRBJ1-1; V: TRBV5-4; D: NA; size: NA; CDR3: CASSGPGRTEAFF; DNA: TGTGCCAGCAGCGGACCGGGACGGACTGAAGCTTTCTTT
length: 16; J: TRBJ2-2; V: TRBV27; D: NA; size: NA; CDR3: CASSPLWGPRDGELFF; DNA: TGTGCCAGCAGCCCCCTGTGGGGCCCCCGGGACGGGGAGCTGTTTTTT
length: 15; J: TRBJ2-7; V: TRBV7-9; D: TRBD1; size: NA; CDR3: CASSLAGTGFYEQYF; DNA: TGTGCCAGCAGCTTGGCCGGGACAGGTTTCTACGAGCAGTACTTC
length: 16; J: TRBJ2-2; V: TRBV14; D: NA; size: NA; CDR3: CASSHRATGPTGELFF; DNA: TGTGCCAGCAGCCATAGGGCGACGGGCCCTACCGGGGAGCTGTTTTTT
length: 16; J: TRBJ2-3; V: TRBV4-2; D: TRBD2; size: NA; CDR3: CASSQEPGLSTDTQYF; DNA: TGTGCCAGCAGCCAAGAACCGGGACTAAGCACAGATACGCAGTATTTT
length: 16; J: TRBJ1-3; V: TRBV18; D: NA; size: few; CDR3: CASSSEGGARRNTIYF; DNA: TGTGCCAGCTCCTCCGAAGGGGGGGCACGAAGAAACACCATATATTTT
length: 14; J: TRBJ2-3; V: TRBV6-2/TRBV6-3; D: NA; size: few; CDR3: CASSYSGATDTQYF; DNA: TGTGCCAGCAGTTACTCCGGGGCGACAGATACGCAGTATTTT
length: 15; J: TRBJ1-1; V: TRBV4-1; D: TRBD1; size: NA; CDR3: CASSLTWTGEAEAFF; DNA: TGCGCCAGCAGCCTAACCTGGACAGGGGAGGCTGAAGCTTTCTTT
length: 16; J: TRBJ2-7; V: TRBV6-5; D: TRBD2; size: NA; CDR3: CASSYSTGGHNYEQYF; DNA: TGTGCCAGCAGTTACTCGACGGGAGGACACAACTACGAGCAGTACTTC
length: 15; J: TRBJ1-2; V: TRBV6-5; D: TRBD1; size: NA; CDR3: CASSDPGQGFYGYTF; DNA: TGTGCCAGCAGCGACCCGGGACAGGGATTCTATGGCTACACCTTC
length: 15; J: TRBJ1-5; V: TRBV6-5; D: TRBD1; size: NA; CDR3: CASKDRPTGRQPQHF; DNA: TGTGCCAGCAAAGATCGTCCGACAGGGCGGCAGCCCCAGCATTTT
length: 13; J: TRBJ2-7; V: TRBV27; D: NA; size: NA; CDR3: CASSLFTSYEQYF; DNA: TGTGCCAGCAGTTTATTCACCTCCTACGAGCAGTACTTC
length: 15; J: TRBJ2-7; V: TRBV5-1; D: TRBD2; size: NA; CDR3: CASARRAGTSYEQYF; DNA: TGCGCCAGCGCCCGAAGAGCGGGGACGTCCTACGAGCAGTACTTC